A single sample gave rise to the 10 T cell receptor beta chains below, sequenced in a study of blood T cell repertoires in COVID-19. Generated by immunoSEQ multiplex PCR, the TCRdb table keeps only in-frame clones and is missing some. Here the sample spans 25,000 to 40,000 clones, 80% to 95% being singletons. The sample consisted of peripheral blood. Receptors were obtained from a man between 65 and 85 years old with active or convalescent COVID-19.

The chain is built from TRBV6-5 and TRBJ1-5, with 7 nucleotides matching TRBD1. Losses at the gene ends were 7 bases for V and 6 bases for J; bases not matched to a gene: 9. The CDR3 length is 14 residues. The V gene's germline CDR1 is MNHEY and CDR2 SVGAGI. This CDR3 is CASMARQGGQPQHF. For the CDR3, the DNA is TGTGCCAGCATGGCGAGACAGGGAGGTCAGCCCCAGCATTTT.

This sequence joins TRBV21-1 and TRBJ1-1; TRBD1 was called by the table and not checked on the DNA. TRBV21-1 is marked as a pseudogene. The CDR3 spans 13 residues. The CDR3 DNA is TGTGCCAGCAGCAAAGGGGCAGGGCTTGAAGCTTTCTTT. This codes for CASSKGAGLEAFF.

The chain has TRBV9 and TRBJ1-2, with D maybe TRBD1 (6 bases). Looked up from germline, CDR1 is SGDLS and CDR2 is YYNGEE. The CDR3 consists of 17 residues. V was cut by 0 bases and J by 4 bases, with 19 bases left in between. CDR3 amino acids: CASSVDSGDYSAYGYTF. CDR3 DNA: TGTGCCAGCAGCGTAGATTCAGGGGACTACTCTGCCTATGGCTACACCTTC.

The J gene is TRBJ2-7, the V gene TRBV7-2, with D possibly being TRBD2 (6 bases). The CDR3 has 15 residues. The V gene lost 1 base and the J gene lost 2 bases, with 12 bases spanning the gap. Germline V lookup: CDR1 SGHTA, CDR2 FQGNSA. The CDR3, as DNA: TGTGCCAGCAGCTTAGACGGGACTTATACCTACGAGCAGTACTTC. Amino acids: CASSLDGTYTYEQYF.

The rearrangement links TRBV5-5 to TRBJ2-7; no firm D call. The CDR3 covers 15 residues. Germline values: CDR1 SGHKS, CDR2 YYEKEE (reference sequence). Trimming took off 0 bases at V and 0 bases at J, with 10 bases between the two ends. The CDR3 nucleotides are TGTGCCAGCAGCTTGGCCCCAGGAAACTCCTACGAGCAGTACTTC. Translated: CASSLAPGNSYEQYF.

The chain's CDR3 is CASSGGGSMNTEAFF. The CDR3 bases are TGTGCCAGCAGCGGCGGCGGTTCCATGAACACTGAAGCTTTCTTT. The chain joins TRBV28 to TRBJ1-1; no clear D gene. The V end lost 6 bases, the J end lost 0 bases, and 14 bases lay between the germline ends. Germline V gives CDR1 MDHEN, CDR2 SYDVKM. The CDR3 is made up of 15 amino acids. Drawing the rest from reference TRBV28 and TRBJ1-1, the complete variable domain is DVKVTQSSRYLVKRTGEKVFLECVQDMDHENMFWYRQDPGLGLRLIYFSYDVKMKEKGDIPEGYSVSREKKERFSLILESASTNQTSMYLCASSGGGSMNTEAFFGQGTRLTVV.

The genes are TRBV29-1 and TRBJ2-1, with 10 bases matching TRBD1. The CDR3 covers 14 residues. Germline CDR1 and CDR2: SQVTM and ANQGSEA. The V segment lost 2 bases and the J segment 4 bases; nucleotides outside the gene matches: 2. CDR3 in amino acids: CSVEKDRGYNEQFF. CDR3 in DNA: TGCAGCGTTGAAAAGGACAGGGGGTACAATGAGCAGTTCTTC.

This clone was seen a single time. The chain joins TRBV7-9 to TRBJ2-7, with 7 bases aligning to TRBD1. This CDR3 spans 13 amino acids. V shed 2 bases, J shed 3 bases, and the junction held 1 base outside the gene matches. The germline V gene encodes CDR1 SEHNR and CDR2 FQNEAQ (reference sequence). This CDR3 is CASSLRQGYEQYF. The DNA of the CDR3 is TGTGCCAGCAGCTTAAGACAGGGCTACGAGCAGTACTTC.

The rearrangement uses TRBV5-1 and TRBJ1-4, with TRBD1 matching over 7 bases. Unmatched junction bases numbered 6, after V lost 3 bases and J lost 7 bases. The CDR3 extends over 14 amino acids. Germline V gives CDR1 SGHRS, CDR2 YFSETQ. The CDR3 nucleotides read TGCGCCAGCAGCTCTTCAGGGGGACCTGAAAAACTGTTTTTT. It translates to CASSSSGGPEKLFF.

The genes are TRBV7-2 and TRBJ1-2, with TRBD1 as a possible D gene (6 bases). The CDR3 has 13 amino acids. Germline loops: CDR1 SGHTA, CDR2 FQGNSA. The V and J ends lost 6 bases and 6 bases respectively, with 14 bases between them. In nucleotides, the CDR3 is TGTGCCAGCAGGTGGACAGATGTGGATGGCTACACCTTC. This translates into CASRWTDVDGYTF.